These T cell receptor beta chains were read from a single sample in a study of T cell repertoires in cytomegalovirus infection. TCRdb ran MiXCR on the reads and lists one entry per CDR3 protein. The data contain about 320,000 distinct CDR3 sequences, more than 8% of them seen just once; the ten biggest clones take up about 3.9%. Sequenced material: PBMCs. The receptors stem from a human donor in good health (CMV status not recorded). Some clones in this sample may be carry-over from other donors' samples. CDR3s include the opening cysteine and the closing phenylalanine or tryptophan. A D gene is named only where the DNA matches it firmly. Clone sizes are given selectively: once, few, many, or a class where the clone is expanded.

d_call	clone_size	j_call	v_call	cdr3_nt	cdr3_aa
TRBD1	few	TRBJ1-1	TRBV4-3	TGCGCCAGCAGCCAAGATACAGGGGCTATGAACACTGAAGCTTTCTTT	CASSQDTGAMNTEAFF
-	-	TRBJ1-1	TRBV25-1	TGTGCCAGCAGTGGTTACGGCTTGAACACTGAAGCTTTCTTT	CASSGYGLNTEAFF
TRBD2	-	TRBJ2-4	TRBV12-3/TRBV12-4	TGTGCCAGCAGTTTTAGACTAGCGGGAGGGCCGGACAAAAACATTCAGTACTTC	CASSFRLAGGPDKNIQYF
-	many	TRBJ1-1	TRBV12-3/TRBV12-4	TGTGCCAGCATCCAGGGAGGTGAAGCTTTCTTT	CASIQGGEAFF
TRBD1	many	TRBJ2-2	TRBV19	TGTGCCACCCGGGGACAGCCCAACACCGGGGAGCTGTTTTTT	CATRGQPNTGELFF
-	many	TRBJ2-1	TRBV7-2	TGTGCCAGCAGCCATCTAGCGGGACAGGGGGAGCAGTTCTTC	CASSHLAGQGEQFF
TRBD1	few	TRBJ1-2	TRBV10-3	TGTGCCATCAGCCCGGGACAGGGCTTATATGGCTACACCTTC	CAISPGQGLYGYTF
-	-	TRBJ1-2	TRBV29-1	TGCAGCGTTGAAGATTACGACTATGGCTACACCTTC	CSVEDYDYGYTF
-	few	TRBJ1-2	TRBV6-1	TGTGCCAGCAGCACCGACAGGAACTATGGCTACACCTTC	CASSTDRNYGYTF
-	few	TRBJ1-1	TRBV5-6	TGTGCCAGCAGCTTGGCGGGATCCTTGAGCACTGAAGCTTTCTTT	CASSLAGSLSTEAFF
-	many	TRBJ2-7	TRBV15	TGTGCCACCAGCAGAGAAGGCGGGAACGAGCAGTACTTC	CATSREGGNEQYF
-	few	TRBJ1-2	TRBV2	TGTGCCAGCAGGGACGTAGGTCGGACAAGGGGACAATACGGCTATGGCTACACCTTC	CASRDVGRTRGQYGYGYTF
TRBD2	many	TRBJ2-1	TRBV7-2	TGTGCCAGCACCAGACTAGCGGGGGGGTATGAGCAGTTCTTC	CASTRLAGGYEQFF
TRBD1	few	TRBJ2-7	TRBV12-3/TRBV12-4	TGTGCCAGCAGCCCCATACAGACAGGGTTCGAGCAGTACTTC	CASSPIQTGFEQYF
-	-	TRBJ1-1	TRBV6-5	TGTGCCAGCAGTTACGGACAGTTAGGGAACACTGAAGCTTTCTTT	CASSYGQLGNTEAFF
-	many	TRBJ2-1	TRBV7-6	TGTGCCAGCAGCTTGACCCTTTACAGGGCTGGTAATGAGCAGTTCTTC	CASSLTLYRAGNEQFF
-	few	TRBJ1-2	TRBV28	TGTGCCAGCAGTTTTGGGGTTGGCTACACCTTC	CASSFGVGYTF
-	many	TRBJ2-3	TRBV7-8	TGTGCCAGCGCTCGGCGGGCGTCGGATACGCAGTATTTT	CASARRASDTQYF
-	-	TRBJ2-2	TRBV4-3	TGCGCCAGCAGCCTGGGGCAGGGATTATACCTCAGCGGGGAGCTGTTTTTT	CASSLGQGLYLSGELFF
-	few	TRBJ2-7	TRBV7-2	TGTGCCAGCAGCCCGTCGTGGAGGGCCTCCTACGAGCAGTACTTC	CASSPSWRASYEQYF
-	-	TRBJ2-7	TRBV19	TGTGCCAGTAGCCGGGCAAGTAACTCCCATTACGAGCAGTACTTC	CASSRASNSHYEQYF
-	-	TRBJ1-5	TRBV11-2	TGTGCCAGCAGCTCGGGGGGGGGGGCAGGGCAGCCCCAGCATTTT	CASSSGGGAGQPQHF
TRBD2	-	TRBJ2-5	TRBV28	TGTGCCAGCAGTTCTCCGTGGGCTAGCGGGATAAAATGGGAGGAGACCCAGTACTTC	CASSSPWASGIKWEETQYF
TRBD2	few	TRBJ2-5	TRBV11-3	TGTGCCATCCCCGGGGGGTATCGGGGCACCCAGTACTTC	CAIPGGYRGTQYF
-	few	TRBJ1-5	TRBV12-3/TRBV12-4	TGTGCCAGCATCCCTCGAGAGCCCCAGCATTTT	CASIPREPQHF
-	few	TRBJ2-1	TRBV11-3	TGTGCCAGCAGCTTAGATCTCGGCGGCCGCTCCTACAATGAGCAGTTCTTC	CASSLDLGGRSYNEQFF
-	-	TRBJ1-2	TRBV12-3/TRBV12-4	TGTGCCAGCACCCAAGATACCACAATCTATGGCTACACCTTC	CASTQDTTIYGYTF
TRBD1	many	TRBJ2-1	TRBV6-6	TGTGCCAGCAGTTACCTCGGACAGGGGTCAAATGAGCAGTTCTTC	CASSYLGQGSNEQFF
-	few	TRBJ2-7	TRBV7-6	TGTGCCTGTGAGCGGCAGTGGCCGGGCGAGCAGTACTTC	CACERQWPGEQYF
TRBD2	-	TRBJ2-7	TRBV13	TGTGCCAGCAGTCAGACTAGCGGGAGGTACGAGCAGTACTTC	CASSQTSGRYEQYF
-	-	TRBJ1-3	TRBV10-3	TGTGCCATCATCAGTGGAAACACCATATATTTT	CAIISGNTIYF
-	-	TRBJ2-7	TRBV20-1	TGCAGTGCTCGGACCGGGACTTCAGACTACGAGCAGTACTTC	CSARTGTSDYEQYF
-	-	TRBJ2-7	TRBV6-2/TRBV6-3	TGTGCCAGCAGTTACTCCGGGACACACTACGAGCAGTACTTC	CASSYSGTHYEQYF
-	many	TRBJ1-6	TRBV7-6	TGTGCCAGCAGCGTACAGGGCGGTAATTCACCCCTCCACTTT	CASSVQGGNSPLHF
TRBD1	few	TRBJ1-5	TRBV2	TGTGCCAGCAGCATTTGGGACAGCCCAAGGGGACTTGGCAATCAGCCCCAGCATTTT	CASSIWDSPRGLGNQPQHF
-	-	TRBJ1-2	TRBV3-1	TGTGCCAGCAGCCACAGACAAAACTATGGCTACACCTTC	CASSHRQNYGYTF
-	many	TRBJ2-1	TRBV5-5	TGTGCCAGCAGCTTTAACAATGAGCAGTTCTTC	CASSFNNEQFF
-	few	TRBJ1-5	TRBV18	TGTGCCAGCTCACCTCAGAGGGGTCCTAGCAATCAGCCCCAGCATTTT	CASSPQRGPSNQPQHF
TRBD2	many	TRBJ2-7	TRBV4-1	TGCGCCAGCAGCCAAGCGGGACTAGTCATGCACGAGCAGTACTTC	CASSQAGLVMHEQYF
TRBD2	few	TRBJ2-7	TRBV4-1	TGCGCCAGCAGCCAAGGAGGCCTAGCGGGACCCGATGAGCAGTACTTC	CASSQGGLAGPDEQYF
-	many	TRBJ1-5	TRBV7-8	TGTGCCACCCGCTCAGACAGCCGGAATCAGCCCCAGCATTTT	CATRSDSRNQPQHF
-	few	TRBJ2-7	TRBV11-2	TGTGCCAGCACTTCCGTCTACGAGCAGTACTTC	CASTSVYEQYF
-	-	TRBJ2-5	TRBV11-1	TGTGCCAGCAGCCCCTCCGGCACAGGGACCCAGTACTTC	CASSPSGTGTQYF
-	many	TRBJ2-1	TRBV12-3/TRBV12-4	TGTGCCAGCAGTCCAGTCCGGGGATCCTACAATGAGCAGTTCTTC	CASSPVRGSYNEQFF
TRBD1	few	TRBJ1-6	TRBV15	TGTGCCACCAGCAGAGATGGGACAGGGAATAATTCACCCCTCCACTTT	CATSRDGTGNNSPLHF
-	few	TRBJ1-3	TRBV7-2	TGTGCCAGCAGCTCGACCTCGGGGGGAAACACCATATATTTT	CASSSTSGGNTIYF
-	few	TRBJ2-5	TRBV7-2	TGTGCCAGCAGCTTCGGGGCCCGCTCCCAAGAGACCCAGTACTTC	CASSFGARSQETQYF
-	-	TRBJ2-7	TRBV7-3	TGTGCCAGCAGCTCGACGGACAGACACGAGCAGTACTTC	CASSSTDRHEQYF
-	few	TRBJ2-7	TRBV7-9	TGTGCCAGCAGCGTAGAACAGTGGGAGCAGTACTTC	CASSVEQWEQYF
-	many	TRBJ2-7	TRBV9	TGTGCCAGCAGCGCGGGACCCATAGGCGCCTACGAGCAGTACTTC	CASSAGPIGAYEQYF
-	many	TRBJ2-5	TRBV7-2	TGTGCCAGCAGCTTAGAGGTAGCCCAATGGGGAGAGACCCAGTACTTC	CASSLEVAQWGETQYF
-	many	TRBJ2-7	TRBV7-2	TGTGCCAGCAGCAGGGGGGGCTTCTCCTACGAGCAGTACTTC	CASSRGGFSYEQYF
TRBD1	many	TRBJ1-1	TRBV28	TGTGCCAGCAGTTTAGGCGGACAGGGACGAAGAACTGAAGCTTTCTTT	CASSLGGQGRRTEAFF
TRBD1	once	TRBJ1-1	TRBV6-6	TGTGCCAGCAGTCCCTGGACAGGTGTGGGGAACACTGAAGCTTTCTTT	CASSPWTGVGNTEAFF
-	many	TRBJ1-1	TRBV24-1	TGTGCCACAAAGGGACCGAAAAATGAAGCTTTCTTT	CATKGPKNEAFF